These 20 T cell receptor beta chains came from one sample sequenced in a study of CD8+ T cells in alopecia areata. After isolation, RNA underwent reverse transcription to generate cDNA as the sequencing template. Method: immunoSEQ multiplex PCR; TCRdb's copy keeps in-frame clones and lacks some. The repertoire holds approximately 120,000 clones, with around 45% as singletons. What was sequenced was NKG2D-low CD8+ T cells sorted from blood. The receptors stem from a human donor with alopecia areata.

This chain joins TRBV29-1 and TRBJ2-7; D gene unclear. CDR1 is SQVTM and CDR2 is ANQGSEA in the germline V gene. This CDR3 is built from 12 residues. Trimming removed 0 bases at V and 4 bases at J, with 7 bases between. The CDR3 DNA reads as TGCAGCGTTGAAGAAGGATGGTACGAGCAGTACTTC. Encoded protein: CSVEEGWYEQYF.

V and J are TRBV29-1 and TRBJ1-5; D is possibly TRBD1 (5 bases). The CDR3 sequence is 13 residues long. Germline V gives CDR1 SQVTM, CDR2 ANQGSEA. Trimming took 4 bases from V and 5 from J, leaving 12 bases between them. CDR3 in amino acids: CSVVQGADQPQHF. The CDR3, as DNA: TGCAGCGTTGTGCAAGGGGCAGATCAGCCCCAGCATTTT.

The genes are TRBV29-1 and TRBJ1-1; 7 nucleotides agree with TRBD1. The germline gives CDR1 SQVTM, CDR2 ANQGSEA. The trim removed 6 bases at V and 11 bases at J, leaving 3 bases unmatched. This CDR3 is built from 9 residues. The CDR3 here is CSVTGSAFF. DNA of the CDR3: TGCAGCGTGACAGGGTCGGCTTTCTTT.

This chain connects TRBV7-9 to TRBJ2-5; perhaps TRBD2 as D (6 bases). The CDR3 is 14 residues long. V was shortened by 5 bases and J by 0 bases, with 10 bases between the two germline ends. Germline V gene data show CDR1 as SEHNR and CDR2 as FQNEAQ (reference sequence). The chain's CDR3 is CASSPIADQETQYF. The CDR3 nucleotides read TGTGCCAGCAGCCCCATAGCGGACCAAGAGACCCAGTACTTC.

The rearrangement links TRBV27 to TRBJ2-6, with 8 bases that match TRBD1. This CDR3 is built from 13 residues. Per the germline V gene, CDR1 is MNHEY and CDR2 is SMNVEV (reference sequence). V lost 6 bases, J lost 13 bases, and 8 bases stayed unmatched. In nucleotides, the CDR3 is TGTGCCAGCAGCCTGGGACAGGAGGGTGTCCTGACTTTC. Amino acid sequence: CASSLGQEGVLTF.

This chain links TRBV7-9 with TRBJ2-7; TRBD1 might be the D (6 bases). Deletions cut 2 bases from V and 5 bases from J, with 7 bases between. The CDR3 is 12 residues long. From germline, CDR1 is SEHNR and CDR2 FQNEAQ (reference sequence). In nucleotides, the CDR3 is TGTGCCAGCAGCTTACCAGGGGACGAGCAGTACTTC. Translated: CASSLPGDEQYF.

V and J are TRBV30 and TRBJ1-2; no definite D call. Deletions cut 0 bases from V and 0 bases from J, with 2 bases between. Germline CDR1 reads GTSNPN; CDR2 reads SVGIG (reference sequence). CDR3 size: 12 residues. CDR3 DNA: TGTGCCTGGAGTGTATCTAACTATGGCTACACCTTC. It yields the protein CAWSVSNYGYTF.

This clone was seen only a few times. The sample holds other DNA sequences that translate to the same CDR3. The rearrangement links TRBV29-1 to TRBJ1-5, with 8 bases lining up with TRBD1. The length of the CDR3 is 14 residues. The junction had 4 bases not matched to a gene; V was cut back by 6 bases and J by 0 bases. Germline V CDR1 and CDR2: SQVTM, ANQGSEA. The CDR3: CSVGDRLSNQPQHF. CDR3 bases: TGCAGCGTGGGGGACAGGCTTAGCAATCAGCCCCAGCATTTT.

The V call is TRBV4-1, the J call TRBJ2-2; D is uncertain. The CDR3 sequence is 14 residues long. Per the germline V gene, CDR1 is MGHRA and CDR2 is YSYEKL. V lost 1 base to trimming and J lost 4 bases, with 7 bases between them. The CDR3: CASSQASLTGELFF. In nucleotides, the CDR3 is TGCGCCAGCAGCCAAGCTTCCCTCACCGGGGAGCTGTTTTTT.

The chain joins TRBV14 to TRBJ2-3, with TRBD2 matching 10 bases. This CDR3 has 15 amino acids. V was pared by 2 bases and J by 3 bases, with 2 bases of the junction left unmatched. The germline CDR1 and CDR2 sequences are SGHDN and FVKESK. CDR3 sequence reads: CASSQPLAGTDTQYF. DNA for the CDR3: TGTGCCAGCAGCCAACCACTAGCGGGAACAGATACGCAGTATTTT.

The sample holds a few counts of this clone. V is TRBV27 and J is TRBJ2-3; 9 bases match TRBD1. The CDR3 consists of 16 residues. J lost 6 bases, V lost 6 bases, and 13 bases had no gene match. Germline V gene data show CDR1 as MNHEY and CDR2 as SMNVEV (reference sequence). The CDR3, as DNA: TGTGCCAGCAGGAGGGATCCGGGACAGGGAAGCGATACGCAGTATTTT. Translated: CASRRDPGQGSDTQYF.

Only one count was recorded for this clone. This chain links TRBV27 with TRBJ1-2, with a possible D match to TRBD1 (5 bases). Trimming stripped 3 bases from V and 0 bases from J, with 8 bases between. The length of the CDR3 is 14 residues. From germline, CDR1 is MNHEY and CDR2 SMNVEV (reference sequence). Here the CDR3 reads CASSLAGTNYGYTF. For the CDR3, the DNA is TGTGCCAGCAGTTTGGCAGGGACTAACTATGGCTACACCTTC.

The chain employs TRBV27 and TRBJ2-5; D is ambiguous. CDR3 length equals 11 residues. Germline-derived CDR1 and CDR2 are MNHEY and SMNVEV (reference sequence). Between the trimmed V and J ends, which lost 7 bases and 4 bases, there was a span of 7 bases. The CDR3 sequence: CASTAVETQYF. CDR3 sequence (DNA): TGTGCCAGCACAGCCGTAGAGACCCAGTACTTC.

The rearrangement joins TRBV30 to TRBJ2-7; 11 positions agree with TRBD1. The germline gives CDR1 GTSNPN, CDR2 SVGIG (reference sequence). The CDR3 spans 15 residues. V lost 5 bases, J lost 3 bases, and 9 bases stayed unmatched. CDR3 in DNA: TGTGCCTGGTCCCTGGCCGGGACAGGGGGCTACGAGCAGTACTTC. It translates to CAWSLAGTGGYEQYF.

The CDR3 here is CAWADRKETQYF. The CDR3 nucleotides read TGTGCCTGGGCGGACAGAAAAGAGACCCAGTACTTC. The V gene is TRBV30, the J gene TRBJ2-5, with D possibly being TRBD1 (6 bases). In germline, CDR1 is GTSNPN, CDR2 SVGIG (reference sequence). This CDR3 region has 12 residues. Between the trimmed V and J ends, which lost 5 bases and 3 bases, there was a span of 10 bases. The full variable domain, completed using reference TRBV30 and TRBJ2-5, is SQTIHQWPATLVQPVGSPLSLECTVEGTSNPNLYWYRQAAGRGLQLLFYSVGIGQISSEVPQNLSASRPQDRQFILSSKKLLLSDSGFYLCAWADRKETQYFGPGTRLLVL.

This chain's CDR3 is CSVEWTAMNTEAFF. The CDR3 nucleotides are TGCAGCGTTGAGTGGACAGCTATGAACACTGAAGCTTTCTTT. The V gene is TRBV29-1, the J gene TRBJ1-1; D may be TRBD1 (6 bases). From germline, CDR1 is SQVTM and CDR2 ANQGSEA. CDR3 size: 14 residues. V lost 3 bases and J lost 0, with 11 bases in between.

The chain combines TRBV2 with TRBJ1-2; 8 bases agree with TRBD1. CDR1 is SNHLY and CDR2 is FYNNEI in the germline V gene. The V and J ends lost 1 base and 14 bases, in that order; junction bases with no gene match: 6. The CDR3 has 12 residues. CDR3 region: CASSEGRGRGTF. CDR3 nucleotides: TGTGCCAGCAGTGAAGGCAGGGGGCGGGGAACCTTC. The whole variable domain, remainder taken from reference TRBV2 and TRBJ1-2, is EPEVTQTPSHQVTQMGQEVILRCVPISNHLYFYWYRQILGQKVEFLVSFYNNEISEKSEIFDDQFSVERPDGSNFTLKIRSTKLEDSAMYFCASSEGRGRGTFGSGTRLTVV.

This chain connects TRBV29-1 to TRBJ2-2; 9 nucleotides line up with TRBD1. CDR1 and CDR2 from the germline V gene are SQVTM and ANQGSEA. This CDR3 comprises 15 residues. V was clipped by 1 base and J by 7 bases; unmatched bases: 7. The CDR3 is CSVEGGTGSIGELFF. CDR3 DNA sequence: TGCAGCGTTGAAGGGGGGACAGGGTCGATCGGGGAGCTGTTTTTT.

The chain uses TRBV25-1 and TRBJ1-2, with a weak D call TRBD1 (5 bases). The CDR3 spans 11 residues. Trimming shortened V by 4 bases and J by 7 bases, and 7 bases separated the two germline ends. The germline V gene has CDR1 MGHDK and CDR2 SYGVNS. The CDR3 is CASSAGGGYTF. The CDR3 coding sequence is TGTGCCAGCAGTGCTGGGGGTGGCTACACCTTC.

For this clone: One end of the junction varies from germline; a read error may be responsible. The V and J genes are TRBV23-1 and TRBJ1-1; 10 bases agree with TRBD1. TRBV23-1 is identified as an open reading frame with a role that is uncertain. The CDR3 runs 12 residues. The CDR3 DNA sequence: TGTGCTGACAGGGGGCGTCGGACTGAAGCTTTCTTT. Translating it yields CADRGRRTEAFF.